Listed here are 24 T cell receptor beta chains from one sample, sequenced in a study of PD-L1 blockade in urothelial cancer. The time point was: pretreatment peripheral blood. The data were produced by immunoSEQ multiplex PCR, yet TCRdb's version contains in-frame clones alone and is incomplete. There are over 45,000 clones in the sample; just over 85% occur only once, and approximately 21% lies in the top ten. This specimen was PBMCs, taken around atezolizumab (anti-PD-L1) treatment. The receptor set was obtained from a man in his fifties or sixties with urothelial cancer.

In regard to this clone: One end of the junction varies from germline; a read error may be responsible. This rearrangement joins TRBV5-3 to TRBJ1-4, with D possibly matching TRBD1 (6 bases). TRBV5-3 is filed as an ORF, its function uncertain. The CDR3 is 13 amino acids. CDR3 DNA sequence: TGTGCCGGAAGGGGGGGGGCACGCGAAAAACTGTTTTTT. Its protein product is CAGRGGAREKLFF.

This clone occurred once. This sequence joins TRBV7-3 and TRBJ2-7; tentatively, D is TRBD2 (7 bases). The germline V gene encodes CDR1 SGHTA and CDR2 FQGTGA. The CDR3 spans 14 residues. Trimming took 2 bases from V and 5 from J, leaving 13 bases between them. The CDR3 protein is CASSLSGGGNEQYF. Written as DNA, the CDR3 is TGTGCCAGCAGCTTATCGGGGGGCGGCAACGAGCAGTACTTC.

The CDR3 sequence is CASSLDQQGPSPLHF. CDR3 sequence (DNA): TGCGCCAGCAGCCTCGACCAACAGGGCCCTTCACCCCTCCACTTT. V is TRBV4-1 and J is TRBJ1-6, with D perhaps matching TRBD1 (6 bases). The CDR3 consists of 15 residues. Germline CDR1 reads MGHRA; CDR2 reads YSYEKL. Trimming removed 4 bases at V and 9 bases at J, with 16 bases between.

This clone was seen just once. The J gene is TRBJ2-3, the V gene TRBV19, with 8 bases matching TRBD1. Germline V lookup: CDR1 LNHDA, CDR2 SQIVND (reference sequence). V trimming: 6 bases; J trimming: 3 bases; junction bases outside the gene matches: 5. CDR3 length equals 14 residues. This CDR3 reads CASRRTGTTDTQYF. The CDR3 DNA sequence: TGTGCCAGTAGGAGGACAGGGACGACAGATACGCAGTATTTT.

The rearrangement joins TRBV5-1 to TRBJ2-7; 14 positions agree with TRBD2. Trimming took 3 bases from V and 2 from J; bases not matched to a gene: 1. Germline V CDR1 and CDR2: SGHRS, YFSETQ. CDR3 length: 15 amino acids. CDR3 residues: CASSWGLAGAYEQYF. The CDR3 nucleotides read TGCGCCAGCAGCTGGGGACTAGCGGGAGCCTACGAGCAGTACTTC.

The chain joins TRBV10-3 to TRBJ2-5; maybe TRBD1 (6 bases). V dropped 2 bases and J dropped 5 bases, with 15 bases sitting between them. Germline loops: CDR1 ENHRY, CDR2 SYGVKD. The CDR3 is made up of 15 amino acids. The CDR3 region is CAISEARTVGETQYF. The DNA of the CDR3 is TGTGCCATCAGTGAGGCACGGACAGTCGGTGAGACCCAGTACTTC.

The genes are TRBV15 and TRBJ2-3; TRBD2 is a possible D gene (6 bases). The ends were cut back, 3 bases at V and 1 base at J, with 14 bases in the middle. Germline CDR1 reads LNHNV; CDR2 reads YYDKDF (reference sequence). This CDR3 region has 16 residues. Here the CDR3 reads CATSSDLSGRTDTQYF. The CDR3 DNA sequence: TGTGCCACCAGCAGTGATCTTAGCGGTCGCACAGATACGCAGTATTTT.

The chain uses TRBV30 and TRBJ1-3; D not certain. Trimming took off 2 bases at V and 3 bases at J, with 5 bases between the two ends. CDR3 length equals 12 residues. The V gene's germline CDR1 is GTSNPN and CDR2 SVGIG (reference sequence). In DNA form, the CDR3 reads TGTGCCTGGAGTTTCCTTGGAAACACCATATATTTT. It yields the protein CAWSFLGNTIYF.

The V gene is TRBV6-6, the J gene TRBJ1-1; 8 nucleotides agree with TRBD1. Per germline, CDR1 MNHNY and CDR2 SVGAGI (reference sequence). The CDR3 runs 15 residues. V gave up 2 bases and J gave up 4 bases; unmatched junction bases: 6. This chain's CDR3 is CASSYDRGGGTEAFF. The CDR3, as DNA: TGTGCCAGCAGTTACGACAGGGGAGGTGGCACTGAAGCTTTCTTT.

The chain couples TRBV6-1 to TRBJ1-5; D is perhaps TRBD1 (5 bases). Per germline, CDR1 MNHNS and CDR2 SASEGT. V dropped 3 bases and J dropped 2 bases, with 11 bases sitting between them. The CDR3 has 15 amino acids. CDR3 amino acids: CASSDWGAGNQPQHF. The CDR3 DNA reads TGTGCCAGCAGTGATTGGGGCGCCGGCAATCAGCCCCAGCATTTT.

V is TRBV29-1 and J is TRBJ1-2; D uncertain. The germline V gene has CDR1 SQVTM and CDR2 ANQGSEA. The CDR3 has 11 amino acids. Trimming took 1 base from V and 8 from J, leaving 8 bases between them. Here the CDR3 reads CSVEVVQGYTF. The CDR3 DNA sequence: TGCAGCGTTGAAGTGGTTCAGGGCTACACCTTC. Based on the CDR3 plus reference TRBV29-1 and TRBJ1-2, the full variable domain is SAVISQKPSRDICQRGTSLTIQCQVDSQVTMMFWYRQQPGQSLTLIATANQGSEATYESGFVIDKFPISRPNLTFSTLTVSNMSPEDSSIYLCSVEVVQGYTFGSGTRLTVV.

This chain joins TRBV4-2 and TRBJ1-5; D possibly corresponds to TRBD1 (6 bases). The ends were cut back, 0 bases at V and 5 bases at J, with 14 bases in the middle. The CDR3 is 16 residues long. Germline V gene data show CDR1 as LGHNA and CDR2 as YNFKEQ. CDR3 residues: CASSQDPGHPHQPQHF. DNA of the CDR3: TGTGCCAGCAGCCAAGACCCGGGACATCCACATCAGCCCCAGCATTTT.

The chain joins TRBV5-1 to TRBJ2-1; possibly TRBD2 for D (5 bases). With 0 bases removed from V and 5 bases from J, the gap between germline ends came to 18 bases. Germline lookup yields CDR1 SGHRS and CDR2 YFSETQ. The CDR3 is made up of 17 amino acids. This CDR3 is CASSLALFGRGNNEQFF. Written as DNA, the CDR3 is TGCGCCAGCAGCTTGGCCTTGTTTGGGAGAGGTAACAATGAGCAGTTCTTC.

The chain carries TRBV5-4 and TRBJ2-7; D ambiguous. The V gene lost 4 bases and the J gene lost 0 bases, with 14 bases spanning the gap. CDR1 and CDR2 from the germline V gene are SGHNT and YYREEE (reference sequence). The CDR3 is made up of 15 amino acids. CDR3 bases: TGTGCCAGCAGCCTATCCGGGTGGAGCTCCTACGAGCAGTACTTC. It codes for CASSLSGWSSYEQYF.

The chain is built from TRBV6-4 and TRBJ2-2; 10 positions match TRBD2. Germline V gene sequence: CDR1 MRHNA, CDR2 SNTAGT. The V segment lost 4 bases and the J segment 3 bases; nucleotides outside the gene matches: 2. This CDR3 contains 15 residues. The CDR3 here is CASSASGGDTGELFF. The DNA of the CDR3 is TGTGCCAGCAGTGCTAGCGGGGGTGACACCGGGGAGCTGTTTTTT.

This clone has a handful of counts. This sequence joins TRBV7-3 and TRBJ1-1; 7 nucleotides match TRBD1. Germline assignment: CDR1 SGHTA and CDR2 FQGTGA. The CDR3 totals 18 residues. V trimming: 2 bases; J trimming: 6 bases; junction bases outside the gene matches: 18. The DNA for the CDR3 is TGTGCCAGCAGCTTAGGAGGCGGACGGGACAGAGAAAGGGCTGAAGCTTTCTTT. Encoded protein: CASSLGGGRDRERAEAFF.

V usage is TRBV27 and J usage is TRBJ2-7; the match to TRBD2 covers 11 bases. V lost 0 bases and J lost 5; bases outside the gene matches: 6. There are 16 residues in the CDR3. CDR1 and CDR2 from the germline V gene are MNHEY and SMNVEV (reference sequence). CDR3: CASSLSKLAGADEQYF. DNA of the CDR3: TGTGCCAGCAGTTTATCTAAACTAGCGGGAGCGGACGAGCAGTACTTC.

The chain uses TRBV19 and TRBJ2-7; tentatively, D is TRBD1 (6 bases). This CDR3 has 13 residues. The V and J ends lost 3 bases and 6 bases respectively, with 12 bases between them. In germline, CDR1 is LNHDA, CDR2 SQIVND (reference sequence). The CDR3 is CASSIDRWGEQYF. The CDR3 DNA reads as TGTGCCAGTAGTATTGACAGGTGGGGCGAGCAGTACTTC.

The V gene is TRBV5-4, the J gene TRBJ2-5; the match to TRBD2 covers 8 bases. The V segment lost 2 bases and the J segment 10 bases; nucleotides outside the gene matches: 10. The germline gives CDR1 SGHNT, CDR2 YYREEE (reference sequence). The CDR3 is 14 amino acids. CDR3 protein: CASSLYGGEGGQYF. CDR3 nucleotide sequence: TGTGCCAGCAGCTTATACGGGGGGGAAGGTGGCCAGTACTTC.

CDR3 protein: CSVDTGGRRYGYTF. As DNA, the CDR3 is TGCAGCGTGGACACAGGGGGCCGCCGCTATGGCTACACCTTC. The J gene is TRBJ1-2, the V gene TRBV29-1; 9 bases agree with TRBD1. V lost 6 bases, J lost 4 bases, and 9 bases stayed unmatched. The germline CDR1 and CDR2 sequences are SQVTM and ANQGSEA. The CDR3 is made up of 14 amino acids.

This clone was found a few times. The chain uses TRBV15 and TRBJ1-6; 10 bases match TRBD1. J lost 8 bases, V lost 0 bases, and 4 bases had no gene match. Germline-derived CDR1 and CDR2 are LNHNV and YYDKDF (reference sequence). The CDR3 spans 16 residues. DNA of the CDR3: TGTGCCACCAGCAGAGAAATTGGACAGGGGGATTCACCCCTCCACTTT. Its translation is CATSREIGQGDSPLHF.

The chain carries TRBV2 and TRBJ1-5; 8 bases agree with TRBD1. Trimming at V came to 6 bases and at J to 4 bases, leaving 11 bases not matched to a gene. Germline V gives CDR1 SNHLY, CDR2 FYNNEI. The CDR3 is 16 residues long. The CDR3 DNA reads TGTGCCAGCAGGGCCAACAGGGGGGCGGTGAATCAGCCCCAGCATTTT. Residues: CASRANRGAVNQPQHF.

A few counts support this clone. This rearrangement joins TRBV20-1 to TRBJ1-1; possible D gene TRBD1, 6 bases. The CDR3 runs 11 residues. V lost 5 bases to trimming and J lost 8 bases, with 12 bases between them. In germline, CDR1 is DFQATT, CDR2 SNEGSKA (reference sequence). CDR3 residues: CSAPEGVEAFF. DNA of the CDR3: TGCAGTGCTCCCGAGGGGGTAGAAGCTTTCTTT.

V is TRBV30 and J is TRBJ1-3; possible D gene TRBD1, 5 bases. The germline V and J ends were trimmed by 3 bases and 3 bases, with 6 bases remaining between them. Germline CDR1 GTSNPN, CDR2 SVGIG (reference sequence). There are 12 residues in the CDR3. This chain's CDR3 is CAWRQDGNTIYF. Written as DNA, the CDR3 is TGTGCCTGGAGACAGGATGGAAACACCATATATTTT.